This TCR beta chain stems from a study of T cell repertoires in cytomegalovirus infection. About the research overall: TCR beta signatures that were public indicated CMV infection and matching HLA type.

TCRdb recomputed calls from the reads with MiXCR, one row per CDR3 protein. The repertoire consists of 900,000 to 950,000 distinct CDR3 sequences, with around a third occurring once and the leading ten covering over 12%. This clonotype showed up many times. The antigen is undetermined. General study results and limits: Adding up the frequency of public TCR beta families identified people who carried CMV plus the relevant HLA.

The CDR3 is 15 amino acids. The germline V gene has CDR1 SGHVS and CDR2 FNYEAQ. The V end was cut by 0 bases, the J end by 7 bases, with 12 bases between. This clonotype was obtained from a human donor in good health (CMV status not recorded). Some clones in this sample may be carry-over from other donors' samples. The J gene is TRBJ1-4, the V gene TRBV7-6; D unclear. The sequencing here drew on cultured CD8+ T cells from PBMCs, taken from culture after CMV antigen stimulation. The CDR3 DNA reads TGTGCCAGCAGCTTAGCATCCGGGTCTAGTGAAAAACTGTTTTTT. This codes for CASSLASGSSEKLFF.